This T cell receptor beta chain came from a study of Ad26.COV2.S vaccination and SARS-CoV-2 variants. Looking at the study overall: The Ad26.COV2.S arm of the COV1001 trial was where the donor was placed. Into the muscle, Ad26.COV2.S was dosed once or twice, 56 days apart. Study-level findings and limits: Substantial breadth was reportedly displayed by spike-specific CD8+ and CD4+ T cell responses after vaccination. Comparable non-spike TCR breadth was observed in vaccine and placebo recipients.

This CDR3 has 15 residues. The V gene's germline CDR1 is SGHTA and CDR2 FQGNSA. V was clipped by 1 base and J by 5 bases, with 14 bases between them. Treatment described: 19 received Ad26.COV2.S at low or high dose, single or two shots; roughly five received placebo; per-sample allocation not given. On day 63 after the first injection, vaccine and placebo recipients gave samples. As to this clone: The antigen remains unidentified.

Produced via immunoSEQ multiplex PCR; TCRdb's table is partial and in-frame only. The repertoire consists of approximately 300,000 clones, with approximately 80% occurring once and the leading ten covering 2.1%. J is TRBJ1-2 and V is TRBV7-2; D uncertain. The sample was peripheral blood, taken in a trial of Ad26.COV2.S vaccine versus placebo. The sequence derives from a person between 18 and 60 years old who received the Ad26.COV2.S COVID-19 vaccine or a placebo. This chain's CDR3 is CASSLVSGPAYGYTF. DNA for the CDR3: TGTGCCAGCAGCTTAGTGTCCGGGCCAGCATATGGCTACACCTTC.